One T cell receptor (beta chain) is described in this entry. Germline values: CDR1 MNHEY, CDR2 SVGEGT. Trimming pared 6 bases from V and 8 bases from J, leaving 11 bases between. The CDR3 sequence is 12 residues long. This specimen belongs to a study of T cells after yellow fever vaccination. Study overall: With SMART-Seq v4 Ultra Low Input, the fractions containing low cell numbers were prepared.

From the 5' RACE reads, TCRdb called clonotypes with MiXCR, one entry per CDR3 protein. The sample includes some 560,000 distinct CDR3 sequences, 15% to 20% of them seen just once. The receptor's source is a man aged 25 to 45 who received the YFV17D yellow fever vaccine. The sequencing used PBMCs, collected 15 days after the yellow fever booster vaccination. The rearrangement links TRBV6-2 or TRBV6-3 to TRBJ2-1, with a possible D match to TRBD2 (6 bases). In nucleotides, the CDR3 is TGTGCCAGCAGGGGGGGTCTGTATGAGCAGTTCTTC. Residues: CASRGGLYEQFF.